This T cell receptor (beta chain) was recovered during a study of T cells after posttransplantation cyclophosphamide. This clone qualifies as medium-sized. The antigen remains undetermined. Treatment was busulfan-fludarabine conditioning, a marrow graft, and cyclophosphamide on days +3 and +4. Study outcomes and limitations: TRB overlap between skin or GI tissue T cells and blood was limited. Donor CD8+ memory clones often dominated recipient blood repertoires at later times. TRB clonality was highly associated with recipient CMV seropositivity and reactivation.

CDR1 is SEHNR and CDR2 is FQNEAQ in the germline V gene (reference sequence). V dropped 6 bases and J dropped 0 bases, with 11 bases sitting between them. The CDR3 spans 14 residues. The protocol was immunoSEQ multiplex PCR, while the TCRdb copy is restricted to in-frame clones and leaves out a portion. The sample holds tens of thousands of clones, 90% seen once. The V gene is TRBV7-9, the J gene TRBJ1-1, with a weak D call TRBD1 (5 bases). The origin of this receptor is a male patient between 60 and 69 years old who received an allogeneic stem cell transplant from a related donor and was CMV-positive. Some T cells here may be from the graft donor. Sequenced material: PBMCs, taken 55 to 70 days after allogeneic stem cell transplant with posttransplant cyclophosphamide. CDR3 nucleotides: TGTGCCAGCAGGCCCCAGGGAATGAACACTGAAGCTTTCTTT. Its translation is CASRPQGMNTEAFF.